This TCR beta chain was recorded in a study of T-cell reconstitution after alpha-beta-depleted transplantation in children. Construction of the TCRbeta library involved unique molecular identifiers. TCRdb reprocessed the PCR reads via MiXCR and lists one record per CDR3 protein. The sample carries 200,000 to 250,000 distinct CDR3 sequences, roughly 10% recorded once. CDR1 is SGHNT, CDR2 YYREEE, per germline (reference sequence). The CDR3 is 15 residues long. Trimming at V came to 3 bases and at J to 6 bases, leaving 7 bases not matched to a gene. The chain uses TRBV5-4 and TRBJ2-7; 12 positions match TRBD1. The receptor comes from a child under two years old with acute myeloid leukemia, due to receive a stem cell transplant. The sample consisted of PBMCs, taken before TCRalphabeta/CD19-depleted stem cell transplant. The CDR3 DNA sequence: TGTGCCAGCAGCTGGGACAGGGGGCGGCTTACCGAGCAGTACTTC. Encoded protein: CASSWDRGRLTEQYF.